Following are 23 T cell receptor beta chains from one sample sequenced in a study of shared clonotypes between healthy human individuals. TCRdb keeps only in-frame clones here, not all; method: immunoSEQ multiplex PCR. In the table there are nearly 1,000,000 clones, around 80% of which are singletons. The sample consisted of memory CD4+ T cells sorted from blood. Subset indicated: CD45RA-negative fraction. The receptors were sampled from a man aged 18 to 35 in good health.

This clone was observed a few times. J is TRBJ2-1 and V is TRBV19; 8 nucleotides align to TRBD2. V was clipped by 4 bases and J by 8 bases; unmatched bases: 13. CDR3 size: 16 residues. The germline CDR1 and CDR2 sequences are LNHDA and SQIVND (reference sequence). CDR3 DNA sequence: TGTGCCAGTAGTACCCTTGACGGGAGGGCTAGGGATGAGCAGTTCTTC. Protein: CASSTLDGRARDEQFF.

The chain recombines TRBV11-2 with TRBJ2-4; D gene ambiguous. The V end was cut by 5 bases, the J end by 1 base, with 9 bases between. CDR3 size: 14 residues. Germline loops: CDR1 SGHAT, CDR2 FQNNGV. In nucleotides, the CDR3 is TGTGCCAGCAGCCGTGGAGAGGCCAAAAACATTCAGTACTTC. It encodes CASSRGEAKNIQYF.

The V and J genes are TRBV5-5 and TRBJ2-3; 9 bases are a match to TRBD2. CDR1 and CDR2 from the germline V gene are SGHKS and YYEKEE (reference sequence). The V and J ends lost 4 bases and 3 bases, in that order; junction bases with no gene match: 12. The CDR3 runs 17 residues. Written as DNA, the CDR3 is TGTGCCAGCAGCCCGGGAGGGGGTAGCGGGGGAACAGATACGCAGTATTTT. Amino acid sequence: CASSPGGGSGGTDTQYF.

The table lists this clone with a few counts. The chain links TRBV11-2 to TRBJ2-7; weak D call: TRBD1 (5 bases). Trimming stripped 3 bases from V and 0 bases from J, with 12 bases between. The CDR3 has 15 residues. Germline assignment: CDR1 SGHAT and CDR2 FQNNGV. In DNA, the CDR3 is TGTGCCAGCAGCTTCAACAGGCGTTACTCCTACGAGCAGTACTTC. It encodes CASSFNRRYSYEQYF.

DNA for the CDR3: TGTGCCAGCAGCTTTCGAACTCCGAAAGAGACCCAGTACTTC. Translating gives CASSFRTPKETQYF. The chain joins TRBV5-4 to TRBJ2-5; D is uncertain. Germline CDR1 is SGHNT and CDR2 is YYREEE (reference sequence). Trimming removed 2 bases from V and 3 bases from J, with 11 bases in between. The CDR3 contains 14 residues.

In this sample, this clone turned up once. The J gene is TRBJ2-1, the V gene TRBV15, with D perhaps assigned TRBD1 or TRBD2 (5 bases each). Trimming cost V 1 base and J 5 bases, with 12 bases left between them. This CDR3 region has 15 residues. In germline, CDR1 is LNHNV, CDR2 YYDKDF (reference sequence). The CDR3 DNA follows: TGTGCCACCAGCAGAGGGGGGAAGCCAAACAATGAGCAGTTCTTC. Protein product: CATSRGGKPNNEQFF.

The chain recombines TRBV5-4 with TRBJ1-1, with 7 bases identical to TRBD1. The CDR3 extends over 15 amino acids. J gave up 0 bases and V 4 bases, and 6 bases lay outside the gene matches. Germline values: CDR1 SGHNT, CDR2 YYREEE (reference sequence). The CDR3 DNA is TGTGCCAGCAGCCGGCAGGGGGGCATGAACACTGAAGCTTTCTTT. Residues: CASSRQGGMNTEAFF.

V gene TRBV4-1 combines with J gene TRBJ1-6, with TRBD1 as a possible D gene (5 bases). The CDR3 is 15 residues long. Germline loops: CDR1 MGHRA, CDR2 YSYEKL. V dropped 5 bases and J dropped 4 bases, with 12 bases sitting between them. The CDR3 region is CASSARDGYNSPLHF. CDR3 DNA: TGCGCCAGCAGCGCCCGGGACGGTTATAATTCACCCCTCCACTTT.

This clone was recorded many times. Other DNA sequences of this sample code for an identical CDR3. The chain combines TRBV5-1 with TRBJ1-1; D unclear. Germline CDR1 and CDR2: SGHRS and YFSETQ. The CDR3 runs to 13 residues. The V and J ends lost 0 bases and 4 bases respectively, with 7 bases between them. In DNA, the CDR3 is TGCGCCAGCAGCTTGGGGGGTGGCACTGAAGCTTTCTTT. This sequence encodes CASSLGGGTEAFF.

This clone was seen once. J is TRBJ2-1 and V is TRBV5-1, with TRBD2 as a possible D gene (5 bases). The length of the CDR3 is 14 residues. Germline V gives CDR1 SGHRS, CDR2 YFSETQ. Trimming cost V 0 bases and J 12 bases, with 16 bases left between them. The CDR3 loop is CASSLEPGLLVQFF. Here the CDR3 DNA reads TGCGCCAGCAGCTTGGAGCCTGGACTCCTTGTGCAGTTCTTC. The full variable domain, in which reference TRBV5-1 and TRBJ2-1 provide the parts outside the CDR3, is KAGVTQTPRYLIKTRGQQVTLSCSPISGHRSVSWYQQTPGQGLQFLFEYFSETQRNKGNFPGRFSGRQFSNSRSEMNVSTLELGDSALYLCASSLEPGLLVQFFGPGTRLTVL.

The genes are TRBV18 and TRBJ2-7; D may be TRBD2 (7 bases). The CDR3 is 16 amino acids. CDR1 is KGHSH, CDR2 LQKENI, per germline. V was clipped by 0 bases and J by 2 bases, with 14 bases between them. For the CDR3, the DNA is TGTGCCAGCTCACCACCGGGGGGGGCCGCGGCCTACGAGCAGTACTTC. Its translation: CASSPPGGAAAYEQYF.

CDR3 in DNA: TGTGCCAGCAGCCTAAAGACCCAAGAGACCCAGTACTTC. Residues: CASSLKTQETQYF. The chain carries TRBV7-2 and TRBJ2-5; no reliable D call. V lost 5 bases and J lost 1, with 8 bases in between. CDR3 size: 13 residues. Germline V gene sequence: CDR1 SGHTA, CDR2 FQGNSA.

J is TRBJ2-5 and V is TRBV4-2, with TRBD2 identical over 12 bases. This CDR3 has 17 amino acids. CDR1 and CDR2 (germline): LGHNA, YNFKEQ. V was clipped by 2 bases and J by 3 bases; unmatched bases: 7. CDR3 loop: CASSQYALAGGEETQYF. Here the CDR3 DNA reads TGTGCCAGCAGCCAATATGCTCTAGCGGGAGGGGAAGAGACCCAGTACTTC.

The V gene is TRBV6-1, the J gene TRBJ1-5; D is ambiguous. Germline V gene sequence: CDR1 MNHNS, CDR2 SASEGT. The CDR3 spans 15 residues. Trimming left V 4 bases short and J 0 bases short, with 10 bases between. The CDR3 coding sequence is TGTGCCAGCAGTGTCCAGCATTATAGCAATCAGCCCCAGCATTTT. This translates into CASSVQHYSNQPQHF.

The V gene is TRBV25-1, the J gene TRBJ2-4; 9 bases line up with TRBD1. Losses at the gene ends were 2 bases for V and 3 bases for J; bases not matched to a gene: 8. The CDR3 runs to 17 residues. The germline CDR1 and CDR2 sequences are MGHDK and SYGVNS. CDR3 sequence (DNA): TGTGCCAGCAGTGAAAGGGAAACAGGGGGCGACAAAAACATTCAGTACTTC. Residues: CASSERETGGDKNIQYF.

The chain joins TRBV9 to TRBJ1-2; weak D call: TRBD1 (6 bases). The length of the CDR3 is 15 residues. CDR1 is SGDLS and CDR2 is YYNGEE in the germline V gene. V was pared by 0 bases and J by 7 bases, with 16 bases between. Written as DNA, the CDR3 is TGTGCCAGCAGCGTAGACCCAGGGGACCTCCGTGGCTACACCTTC. Its translation is CASSVDPGDLRGYTF.

The CDR3 region is CASSPGVGPTYEQYF. Here the CDR3 DNA reads TGTGCCAGCTCACCGGGCGTAGGTCCCACCTACGAGCAGTACTTC. The chain combines TRBV18 with TRBJ2-7; no reliable D call. The CDR3 totals 15 residues. The germline gives CDR1 KGHSH, CDR2 LQKENI. The ends were cut back, 3 bases at V and 2 bases at J, with 14 bases in the middle.

This clone was seen more than once but under ten times. J is TRBJ1-4 and V is TRBV4-3; 7 positions agree with TRBD1. This CDR3 contains 18 residues. Germline V CDR1 and CDR2: LGHNA, YSLEER. V shed 0 bases and J 3 bases; nucleotides not matched to a gene: 10. Written as DNA, the CDR3 is TGCGCCAGCAGCCAAGATTCGACAGGGTTTAGGTCTAATGAAAAACTGTTTTTT. Its translation: CASSQDSTGFRSNEKLFF.

This chain connects TRBV4-1 to TRBJ2-5; tentative D call: TRBD1 (5 bases). In germline, CDR1 is MGHRA, CDR2 YSYEKL. This CDR3 is built from 14 residues. V lost 1 base to trimming and J lost 7 bases, with 13 bases between them. The chain's CDR3 is CASSQGGASGTQYF. For the CDR3, the DNA is TGCGCCAGCAGCCAAGGGGGCGCTTCGGGGACCCAGTACTTC.

The chain carries TRBV6-1 and TRBJ2-7; no definite D call. The CDR3 is made up of 13 amino acids. V was cut by 6 bases and J by 7 bases, with 16 bases left in between. Germline V gene data show CDR1 as MNHNS and CDR2 as SASEGT. CDR3 amino acids: CASREYAVWEQYF. Written as DNA, the CDR3 is TGTGCCAGCAGGGAATACGCTGTGTGGGAGCAGTACTTC.

The chain links TRBV30 to TRBJ2-1; D perhaps matches TRBD1 (6 bases). There are 13 residues in the CDR3. Germline V gives CDR1 GTSNPN, CDR2 SVGIG (reference sequence). The germline V and J ends were trimmed by 5 bases and 10 bases, with 18 bases remaining between them. Here the CDR3 DNA reads TGTGCCTGGGAGACCGGAGCAGGGGCCGAGCAGTTCTTC. This sequence encodes CAWETGAGAEQFF.

This rearrangement joins TRBV6-1 to TRBJ2-7; 9 positions agree with TRBD2. With 6 bases clipped from V and 4 bases from J, the junction kept 7 bases outside the gene matches. This CDR3 comprises 14 residues. Germline V CDR1 and CDR2: MNHNS, SASEGT. CDR3 region: CASSRSGGPYEQYF. The DNA of the CDR3 is TGTGCCAGCAGCCGAAGCGGGGGGCCTTACGAGCAGTACTTC.

The rearrangement uses TRBV5-1 and TRBJ2-5; TRBD1 matches 8 bases. The CDR3 extends over 12 amino acids. The V segment lost 5 bases and the J segment 3 bases; nucleotides outside the gene matches: 0. The germline V gene has CDR1 SGHRS and CDR2 YFSETQ. CDR3 sequence (DNA): TGCGCCAGCAGGGACAGGGAAGAGACCCAGTACTTC. Amino acid sequence: CASRDREETQYF.